Reported below is one TCR beta chain. The sample belongs to a study of T cells in Graves' hyperthyroidism and ophthalmopathy. The germline CDR1 and CDR2 sequences are MNHEY and SMNVEV (reference sequence). Trimming stripped 3 bases from V and 4 bases from J, with 9 bases between. This CDR3 contains 13 residues. From RNA transcripts, TCR beta CDR3 regions were amplified. Initially, a first-round RT-PCR of the TCR CDR3 employed the HTBI primer set. TCRdb re-called the multiplex PCR reads with MiXCR, one entry per CDR3 protein. The sample lists hundreds of thousands of distinct CDR3 sequences; 38% were seen once.

V gene TRBV27 combines with J gene TRBJ2-5; TRBD1 or TRBD2 may be the D gene (5 bases each). This receptor was obtained from a man aged 18 to 35 with Graves' hyperthyroidism. Sample: blood. The DNA of the CDR3 is TGTGCCAGCAGTTTTAATGGGGGAGAGACCCAGTACTTC. Amino acids: CASSFNGGETQYF.